This T cell receptor beta chain was documented in a study of T cell clonality in common variable immunodeficiency. This clone was picked up many times. The antigen remains unidentified. Read sequence stops 3 residues before the CDR3 end, and the germline J gene provides the missing end. General observations from the study: CVID subjects showed higher TCRbeta clonality than healthy controls. The cause of increased CVID clonality remains unclear without subpopulation sequencing. Shared TCRbeta clones were fewer between CVID subjects than controls.

Germline V CDR1 and CDR2: LNHDA, SQIVND (reference sequence). The length of the CDR3 is 13 residues. J lost 4 bases, V lost 10 bases, and 9 bases had no gene match. Control and CVID samples contributed equal amounts of genomic DNA. Libraries were prepared by immunoSEQ multiplex PCR; TCRdb keeps only in-frame clonotypes and omits some of them. The sample is made up of 44,000 or so clones, none counted only once. The sample comprised peripheral blood mononuclear cells. V is TRBV19 and J is TRBJ1-2; 7 positions match TRBD1. The origin of this receptor is a person aged 18 to 69 in good health. The sequenced part of the CDR3 DNA is TGTGCCACAGCCACAGGGGACCGCTATGGC. Its protein product is CATATGDRYG. The complete CDR3 sequence is CATATGDRYGYTF.